Listed here are 28 T cell receptor beta chains from one sample, sequenced in a study of blood T cell repertoires in COVID-19. Sequenced by immunoSEQ multiplex PCR; TCRdb stores in-frame clones only, minus some. Of some 99,000 clones in the sample, around 82% were seen once. Input material: peripheral blood. The receptor source for this set is a woman in her forties or fifties with acute or convalescent COVID-19.

The chain joins TRBV13 to TRBJ1-1; 7 nucleotides match TRBD1. The CDR3 is made up of 12 amino acids. J was trimmed by 9 bases and V by 5 bases; bases with no gene match: 6. The germline gives CDR1 PRHDT, CDR2 FYEKMQ (reference sequence). In nucleotides, the CDR3 is TGTGCCAGCAGCCCAGACAGGGTAAAAGCTTTCTTT. Encoded protein: CASSPDRVKAFF.

In this sample, this clone turned up a few times. This chain links TRBV28 with TRBJ1-2, with TRBD1 identical over 12 bases. The germline V gene has CDR1 MDHEN and CDR2 SYDVKM. The CDR3 length is 15 residues. After removal of 3 bases from V and 6 bases from J, the junction contained 5 bases not matched to a gene. The CDR3 region is CASSFLGQGADGYTF. The CDR3 bases are TGTGCCAGCAGTTTCCTGGGACAGGGGGCGGATGGCTACACCTTC.

The chain combines TRBV28 with TRBJ1-2; tentatively, D is TRBD1 (5 bases). Trimming took off 3 bases at V and 4 bases at J, with 18 bases between the two ends. Germline loops: CDR1 MDHEN, CDR2 SYDVKM. This CDR3 contains 16 residues. CDR3 sequence reads: CASSFGGGGTSYGYTF. For the CDR3, the DNA is TGTGCCAGCAGTTTTGGGGGTGGAGGGACGAGCTATGGCTACACCTTC.

The chain joins TRBV6-5 to TRBJ1-2, with D tentatively TRBD1 (6 bases). Trimming left V 0 bases short and J 8 bases short, with 16 bases between. The CDR3 is 15 amino acids. Germline-derived CDR1 and CDR2 are MNHEY and SVGAGI. CDR3 loop: CASSYSYLQGQGYTF. The CDR3 bases are TGTGCCAGCAGTTACTCGTACCTCCAGGGGCAAGGCTACACCTTC.

This clone was seen just once. CDR3 region: CASSPRGGDTEAFF. The DNA of the CDR3 is TGTGCCAGCAGCCCGCGTGGCGGTGACACTGAAGCTTTCTTT. The chain employs TRBV7-2 and TRBJ1-1, with unresolved D. This CDR3 is built from 14 residues. From germline, CDR1 is SGHTA and CDR2 FQGNSA. Trimming removed 5 bases at V and 3 bases at J, with 13 bases between. Using reference TRBV7-2 and TRBJ1-1 for the parts outside the CDR3, the full variable domain is GAGVSQSPSNKVTEKGKDVELRCDPISGHTALYWYRQSLGQGLEFLIYFQGNSAPDKSGLPSDRFSAERTGGSVSTLTIQRTQQEDSAVYLCASSPRGGDTEAFFGQGTRLTVV.

The V and J genes are TRBV6-5 and TRBJ1-3, with TRBD1 identical over 10 bases. This CDR3 contains 14 residues. Looked up from germline, CDR1 is MNHEY and CDR2 is SVGAGI. V was clipped by 8 bases and J by 4 bases; unmatched bases: 5. The CDR3 region has the DNA TGTGCCAGCTTGGACAGGGGGTTCGGAAACACCATATATTTT. It specifies CASLDRGFGNTIYF.

This chain uses TRBV5-1 with TRBJ2-2; possible D gene TRBD1, 6 bases. V was cut by 0 bases and J by 3 bases, with 12 bases left in between. The CDR3 is 16 amino acids. In germline, CDR1 is SGHRS, CDR2 YFSETQ. CDR3 loop: CASSLGSTGYTGELFF. DNA of the CDR3: TGCGCCAGCAGCTTGGGCTCAACAGGGTACACCGGGGAGCTGTTTTTT.

The CDR3 is CASSPGHLEGYTF. The CDR3 region has the DNA TGTGCCAGCAGCCCCGGACACCTGGAGGGCTACACCTTC. The genes are TRBV7-3 and TRBJ1-2; D might be TRBD1 (5 bases). The CDR3 consists of 13 residues. The germline gives CDR1 SGHTA, CDR2 FQGTGA. V lost 5 bases to trimming and J lost 8 bases, with 15 bases between them.

The V call is TRBV11-3, the J call TRBJ1-1, with D possibly matching TRBD1 (5 bases). Trimming took off 2 bases at V and 9 bases at J, with 13 bases between the two ends. The CDR3 is 13 amino acids. Germline-derived CDR1 and CDR2 are SGHNT and YENEEA. The CDR3 region is CASSLSRVEKAFF. CDR3 DNA: TGTGCCAGCAGCTTATCCAGGGTAGAGAAAGCTTTCTTT.

The genes are TRBV12-5 and TRBJ1-5; maybe TRBD1 (6 bases). This CDR3 comprises 14 residues. Germline CDR1 LGHNT, CDR2 FRNRAP. The ends were cut back, 6 bases at V and 7 bases at J, with 16 bases in the middle. CDR3 DNA sequence: TGTGCTAGTGGCCCAGGACAGCCTCGGCAGCCCCAGCATTTT. It specifies CASGPGQPRQPQHF. Full variable domain (rest looked up from reference TRBV12-5 and TRBJ1-5): DARVTQTPRHKVTEMGQEVTMRCQPILGHNTVFWYRQTMMQGLELLAYFRNRAPLDDSGMPKDRFSAEMPDATLATLKIQPSEPRDSAVYFCASGPGQPRQPQHFGDGTRLSIL.

V and J are TRBV7-6 and TRBJ1-1; 7 nucleotides match TRBD1. Trimming at V came to 6 bases and at J to 0 bases, leaving 10 bases not matched to a gene. The CDR3 contains 16 residues. Germline lookup yields CDR1 SGHVS and CDR2 FNYEAQ. The CDR3 sequence: CASSRRQGVMNTEAFF. As DNA, the CDR3 is TGTGCCAGCAGTCGAAGACAGGGTGTTATGAACACTGAAGCTTTCTTT.

The chain is built from TRBV28 and TRBJ1-2; the D gene is possibly TRBD1 (5 bases). The germline V and J ends were trimmed by 7 bases and 4 bases, with 10 bases remaining between them. CDR3 length equals 12 residues. Germline CDR1 is MDHEN and CDR2 is SYDVKM. The CDR3 DNA follows: TGTGCCAGCACCCCGACAGCCTATGGCTACACCTTC. Translation gives CASTPTAYGYTF.

V usage is TRBV10-3 and J usage is TRBJ1-5, with 8 bases identical to TRBD1. The CDR3 has 15 amino acids. CDR1 ENHRY and CDR2 SYGVKD come from the germline V gene. V was clipped by 2 bases and J by 7 bases; unmatched bases: 7. The CDR3 bases are TGTGCCATCAGTGAGGGACAGGGTGGAGGGCAGCCCCAGCATTTT. It translates to CAISEGQGGGQPQHF.

The gene calls are TRBV5-1 and TRBJ1-1, with unresolved D. The CDR3 has 13 amino acids. Germline CDR1 reads SGHRS; CDR2 reads YFSETQ. V lost 3 bases, J lost 5 bases, and 11 bases lay in between. In DNA form, the CDR3 reads TGCGCCAGCAGCTCAGAGGACTGGACTGAAGCTTTCTTT. This sequence encodes CASSSEDWTEAFF.

The V call is TRBV6-6, the J call TRBJ2-5; 12 bases agree with TRBD1. The CDR3 runs 19 residues. In germline, CDR1 is MNHNY, CDR2 SVGAGI (reference sequence). V was pared by 5 bases and J by 4 bases, with 17 bases of the junction left unmatched. CDR3 in DNA: TGTGCCAGCAGTCACCGGGACAGGGGGCCCGGCCGCCCAGGAGAGACCCAGTACTTC. This gives the protein CASSHRDRGPGRPGETQYF.

The rearrangement links TRBV5-1 to TRBJ1-2, with D maybe TRBD1 (6 bases). V was clipped by 1 base and J by 8 bases, with 12 bases between them. The CDR3 has 13 amino acids. Per germline, CDR1 SGHRS and CDR2 YFSETQ. This CDR3 reads CASSLLEDSGYTF. As DNA, the CDR3 is TGCGCCAGCAGCTTGTTAGAGGACAGCGGCTACACCTTC. The complete variable domain, with remaining parts taken from reference TRBV5-1 and TRBJ1-2, reads KAGVTQTPRYLIKTRGQQVTLSCSPISGHRSVSWYQQTPGQGLQFLFEYFSETQRNKGNFPGRFSGRQFSNSRSEMNVSTLELGDSALYLCASSLLEDSGYTFGSGTRLTVV.

This clone was counted a single time. The chain employs TRBV4-1 and TRBJ2-3, with D perhaps TRBD2 (6 bases). V lost 4 bases and J 3 bases, leaving 17 bases between the germline ends. The CDR3 runs to 16 residues. Germline V gene data show CDR1 as MGHRA and CDR2 as YSYEKL. The CDR3 sequence: CASSLLNGGRTDTQYF. Written as DNA, the CDR3 is TGCGCCAGCAGCCTATTGAACGGGGGTAGGACAGATACGCAGTATTTT.

This clone was observed a few times. The chain links TRBV7-9 to TRBJ1-1, with D unclear. Looked up from germline, CDR1 is SEHNR and CDR2 is FQNEAQ (reference sequence). The CDR3 length is 12 residues. V was pared by 3 bases and J by 3 bases, with 5 bases between. The DNA of the CDR3 is TGTGCCAGCAGCTTCTCGTACACTGAAGCTTTCTTT. Translated: CASSFSYTEAFF.

The rearrangement uses TRBV19 and TRBJ1-5; 7 bases line up with TRBD1. The CDR3 sequence is 16 residues long. Germline V lookup: CDR1 LNHDA, CDR2 SQIVND (reference sequence). Trimming removed 5 bases from V and 2 bases from J; junction bases left unmatched: 9. CDR3 DNA sequence: TGTGCCAGTAGTCTAACAGGGGCAAGGGGCAATCAGCCCCAGCATTTT. Translated: CASSLTGARGNQPQHF.

This sequence joins TRBV29-1 and TRBJ1-2; D perhaps matches TRBD1 (6 bases). The CDR3 spans 13 residues. Per germline, CDR1 SQVTM and CDR2 ANQGSEA. Trimming stripped 6 bases from V and 4 bases from J, with 15 bases between. The CDR3 DNA sequence: TGCAGCGTCGAACTCCTGGACAGCTATGGCTACACCTTC. This gives the protein CSVELLDSYGYTF.

This chain links TRBV19 with TRBJ2-2; 10 positions match TRBD1. Per germline, CDR1 LNHDA and CDR2 SQIVND (reference sequence). The CDR3 has 16 amino acids. V shed 6 bases, J shed 3 bases, and the junction held 7 bases outside the gene matches. This chain's CDR3 is CASSITGTGDTGELFF. CDR3 coding DNA: TGTGCCAGTAGCATAACCGGGACAGGGGACACCGGGGAGCTGTTTTTT.

CDR3 residues: CASSHPLRQGAGELFF. In DNA, the CDR3 is TGCGCCAGCAGCCATCCCCTGAGGCAGGGGGCCGGGGAGCTGTTTTTT. The chain couples TRBV4-1 to TRBJ2-2; 7 bases agree with TRBD1. V dropped 3 bases and J dropped 6; count of bases not matched to a gene: 10. The CDR3 extends over 16 amino acids. CDR1 and CDR2 (germline): MGHRA, YSYEKL.

V gene TRBV6-5 combines with J gene TRBJ2-7, with TRBD1 as a possible D gene (6 bases). Germline V CDR1 and CDR2: MNHEY, SVGAGI. This CDR3 has 14 residues. V lost 7 bases and J 1 base, leaving 14 bases between the germline ends. DNA of the CDR3: TGTGCCAGCACTTTAGGACAGACATCCTACGAGCAGTACTTC. It specifies CASTLGQTSYEQYF.

The chain couples TRBV15 to TRBJ2-1; 7 bases agree with TRBD2. J was trimmed by 6 bases and V by 1 base; bases with no gene match: 6. The CDR3 extends over 15 amino acids. Germline V gene sequence: CDR1 LNHNV, CDR2 YYDKDF (reference sequence). CDR3 protein: CATSRGGGSRNEQFF. The CDR3 DNA sequence: TGTGCCACCAGCAGAGGGGGGGGATCCCGCAATGAGCAGTTCTTC.

This clone was recorded only once. The rearrangement joins TRBV14 to TRBJ1-1; D uncertain. The CDR3 is made up of 12 amino acids. The germline V and J ends were trimmed by 4 bases and 5 bases, with 8 bases remaining between them. From germline, CDR1 is SGHDN and CDR2 FVKESK. CDR3 DNA: TGTGCCAGCAGCCGACCAGGAACTGAAGCTTTCTTT. This codes for CASSRPGTEAFF.

This chain joins TRBV28 and TRBJ2-7; the D is unclear. Trimming pared 5 bases from V and 2 bases from J, leaving 16 bases between. There are 15 residues in the CDR3. CDR1 and CDR2 (germline): MDHEN, SYDVKM. In DNA, the CDR3 is TGTGCCAGCAGTCCCCCGGGTTTTGGTACCTACGAGCAGTACTTC. This gives the protein CASSPPGFGTYEQYF.

This clone was seen only once. The chain joins TRBV6-4 to TRBJ1-2; perhaps TRBD1 as D (5 bases). In germline, CDR1 is MRHNA, CDR2 SNTAGT. This CDR3 is 15 amino acids long. Trimming took 0 bases from V and 8 from J, leaving 16 bases between them. The CDR3 DNA follows: TGTGCCAGCAGTGACTCATCGTTGCCAGGGAAAGGCTACACCTTC. Translation: CASSDSSLPGKGYTF.

V gene TRBV18 combines with J gene TRBJ1-2; perhaps TRBD1 as D (5 bases). Per germline, CDR1 KGHSH and CDR2 LQKENI. This CDR3 spans 15 amino acids. V was clipped by 2 bases and J by 2 bases, with 12 bases between them. This chain's CDR3 is CASSPSSGGNYGYTF. The CDR3, as DNA: TGTGCCAGCTCACCATCATCTGGGGGGAACTATGGCTACACCTTC.